This T cell receptor (beta chain) was documented in a study of patients and donors after allogeneic stem cell transplantation. This clonotype was seen more than once but under ten times. TCRdb used MiXCR to reprocess the RT-PCR reads, holding one entry per CDR3 protein. Among roughly 940,000 distinct CDR3 sequences listed, under 20% were seen once. The germline CDR1 and CDR2 sequences are ENHRY and SYGVKD. The CDR3 covers 14 residues. Deletions cut 6 bases from V and 1 base from J, with 12 bases between. This receptor was obtained from a human donor who was either an allogeneic HSCT recipient or a stem cell or donor lymphocyte infusion donor (not recorded which). It is not recorded whose cells these are; they may come from a transplant donor. This chain uses TRBV10-3 with TRBJ1-2, with D maybe TRBD1 (6 bases). What was sequenced was blood, either unsorted or a sorted T cell fraction (not recorded which). The CDR3 loop reads CAIRQGGDNYGYTF. Written as DNA, the CDR3 is TGTGCCATCAGACAGGGAGGGGATAACTATGGCTACACCTTC.